Listed below are T cell receptor beta chains from one sample, sequenced in a study of PD-1 blockade in classical Hodgkin lymphoma. Produced via immunoSEQ multiplex PCR; TCRdb's table is partial and in-frame only. The sample contains about 50,000 clones, over 70% of which appear only once. This sample comprised peripheral blood mononuclear cells (PBMCs), obtained at baseline. The origin of the receptors is a human donor with classical Hodgkin lymphoma. CDR3s include the opening cysteine and the closing phenylalanine or tryptophan. D genes are given only for firm matches. Not all rows give a size; the values are once, few, many and, for expanded clones, a class.

CDR3 DNA,CDR3 protein,D gene,V gene,clone size,J gene
TGTGCCAGCAGATATTCAGTTACTATGAACACTGAAGCTTTCTTT,CASRYSVTMNTEAFF,-,TRBV6-5,-,TRBJ1-1
TGTGCCAGCTCACAATCAACTAACACTGAAGCTTTCTTT,CASSQSTNTEAFF,-,TRBV18,-,TRBJ1-1
TGTGCCTGGAGACAGACAGGGGGAGTGGGGGAGACCCAGTACTTC,CAWRQTGGVGETQYF,TRBD1,TRBV30,few,TRBJ2-5
TGTGCCAGCCGTCCATTGAACACCGGGGAGCTGTTTTTT,CASRPLNTGELFF,-,TRBV10-3,-,TRBJ2-2
TGTGCCAGCAGCCAAGAAGCGGGCAGCCTCAATCAGCCCCAGCATTTT,CASSQEAGSLNQPQHF,-,TRBV4-2,-,TRBJ1-5
TGTGCCAGCAGTGAATTGGGGGTTGAGCAGTTCTTC,CASSELGVEQFF,-,TRBV2,once,TRBJ2-1
TGCGCCAGCAGCTTATCCGCGAACTATGGCTACACCTTC,CASSLSANYGYTF,-,TRBV5-1,once,TRBJ1-2
TGTGCCAGCAGTTATGTCCCCGAGGATGAAAAACTGTTTTTT,CASSYVPEDEKLFF,-,TRBV6-5,-,TRBJ1-4
TGTGCCAGCAGTGAGGGGGAACTGGACGGTGGAAACACCATATATTTT,CASSEGELDGGNTIYF,-,TRBV2,medium-sized,TRBJ1-3
TGTGCCACCAGCAGAGTGACAGGGGTAGAGACCCAGTACTTC,CATSRVTGVETQYF,TRBD1,TRBV15,-,TRBJ2-5
TGTGCCAGCATGGGGGACACTGAAGCTTTCTTT,CASMGDTEAFF,-,TRBV6-6,few,TRBJ1-1
TGTGCCAGCACCAAGACAGGGGGTAACCAAGAGACCCAGTACTTC,CASTKTGGNQETQYF,TRBD1,TRBV6-1,-,TRBJ2-5
TGTGCCAGCAGCGTAGGGGAGTATGATGGCTACACCTTC,CASSVGEYDGYTF,-,TRBV9,few,TRBJ1-2
TGTGCCAGCAGAAAGTCACGGTCGGGACTAGCGTTAATGGGGGACGCAGATACGCAGTATTTT,CASRKSRSGLALMGDADTQYF,TRBD2,TRBV27,-,TRBJ2-3
TGTGCCAGCAGTGGGACTAGTTTCTATGAGCAGTTCTTC,CASSGTSFYEQFF,TRBD2,TRBV2,-,TRBJ2-1
TGTGCCACCAGCGGAAATAGCCGGAACACAGATACGCAGTATTTT,CATSGNSRNTDTQYF,-,TRBV15,-,TRBJ2-3
TGTGCCAGCAGCTTGGGATCTGGGAATTCACCCCTCCACTTT,CASSLGSGNSPLHF,-,TRBV7-8,-,TRBJ1-6
TGTGCCAGCAGCTCCCCAACTAGCGGGAGCCACGAGCAGTACTTC,CASSSPTSGSHEQYF,TRBD2,TRBV7-9,-,TRBJ2-7
TGTGCCAGCAGTTACCTTAGGGACGGTTCTGAAGCTTTCTTT,CASSYLRDGSEAFF,-,TRBV6-5,-,TRBJ1-1
TGCGCCAGCAGCTTCACCGGGACAGATAATTCACCCCTCCACTTT,CASSFTGTDNSPLHF,TRBD1,TRBV5-1,-,TRBJ1-6
TGTGCCAGCACCAACAGGCAGGGTGGCTACACCTTC,CASTNRQGGYTF,-,TRBV6-6,-,TRBJ1-2
TGTGCCAGCAGCTTACGGGCAGGGGGAGAGACCCAGTACTTC,CASSLRAGGETQYF,TRBD1,TRBV11-2,-,TRBJ2-5
TGTGCCACTAGCGGGAGATCAGAGACCCAGTACTTC,CATSGRSETQYF,TRBD2,TRBV6-5,-,TRBJ2-5
TGTGCCAGCAGCTTAGAAGGACAGGGGTTAACAGATACGCAGTATTTT,CASSLEGQGLTDTQYF,TRBD1,TRBV7-3,once,TRBJ2-3
TGCGCCAGCAGCTTGCGAGGGACAGGAAACGAAAAACTGTTTTTT,CASSLRGTGNEKLFF,TRBD1,TRBV5-1,-,TRBJ1-4
TGCGCCAGCAGCTTGCGGGTGAAGGACACTGAAGCTTTCTTT,CASSLRVKDTEAFF,-,TRBV5-1,-,TRBJ1-1
TGTGCCAGCAGTGAAAGTCAGGTAGCCAAAAACATTCAGTACTTC,CASSESQVAKNIQYF,-,TRBV25-1,-,TRBJ2-4
TGTGCCAGCAGTTTTAATGGAGGAGAAGCTTTCTTT,CASSFNGGEAFF,-,TRBV6-4,-,TRBJ1-1
TGTGCCAGTAGTAGGACAGGGGTCGGCGAGCAGTTCTTC,CASSRTGVGEQFF,TRBD1,TRBV19,few,TRBJ2-1